This TCR beta chain comes out of a study of OX40 agonist ivuxolimab in advanced cancers. Study-level points and caveats: In the 0.1 to 3.0 mg/kg range, CD4+ and CD8+ blood T cells had expanded clonally by week 6.

Concerning this clone: Its antigen is currently unknown.

Generated by immunoSEQ multiplex PCR, the TCRdb table keeps only in-frame clones and is missing some. The profile covers about 76,000 clones, with approximately 85% appearing a single time and around 5.1% taken by the ten largest. The specimen was CD4+ or CD8+ T cells sorted from blood, collected in a trial of the OX40 agonist ivuxolimab. The sequence derives from an adult with an advanced solid tumor such as melanoma, head and neck, liver or kidney cancer.

CDR3 protein: CAMKNSGGNTDTQYF. The CDR3 DNA reads TGTGCCATGAAAAATAGCGGGGGGAACACAGATACGCAGTATTTT. This chain connects TRBV10-3 to TRBJ2-3; 10 nucleotides agree with TRBD2. J was trimmed by 2 bases and V by 9 bases; bases with no gene match: 8. CDR3 length equals 15 residues. Germline V gives CDR1 ENHRY, CDR2 SYGVKD.